Only one count was recorded for the clone carrying this T cell receptor beta chain. In the study's own analysis: For nucleated cells, counts were estimated from reference gene primer amplification. The data were produced by immunoSEQ multiplex PCR, yet TCRdb's version contains in-frame clones alone and is incomplete. V and J calls and clone size are copied from that table; D and trimming were computed from the DNA. The sample consists of about 200,000 clones, around 80% of them appearing once. The entry originates in a study of blood T cell repertoires in COVID-19. Study as a whole: Spain, Italy and the United States supplied samples that represented acute and convalescent COVID-19. From T cells, B-cell-depleted T cells, or PBMCs came the material, which was cDNA or gDNA.

The CDR3 is 17 amino acids. Looked up from germline, CDR1 is SGHTA and CDR2 is FQGNSA. Trimming at V came to 2 bases and at J to 4 bases, leaving 11 bases not matched to a gene. The clonotype was recovered from a woman aged 40 to 50 with acute or convalescent COVID-19. Sequenced material: peripheral blood. The chain combines TRBV7-2 with TRBJ2-5; 9 positions agree with TRBD2. Here the CDR3 reads CASSLSRGSGSIETQYF. The CDR3 DNA follows: TGTGCCAGCAGCTTAAGTCGAGGTAGCGGGAGCATAGAGACCCAGTACTTC.